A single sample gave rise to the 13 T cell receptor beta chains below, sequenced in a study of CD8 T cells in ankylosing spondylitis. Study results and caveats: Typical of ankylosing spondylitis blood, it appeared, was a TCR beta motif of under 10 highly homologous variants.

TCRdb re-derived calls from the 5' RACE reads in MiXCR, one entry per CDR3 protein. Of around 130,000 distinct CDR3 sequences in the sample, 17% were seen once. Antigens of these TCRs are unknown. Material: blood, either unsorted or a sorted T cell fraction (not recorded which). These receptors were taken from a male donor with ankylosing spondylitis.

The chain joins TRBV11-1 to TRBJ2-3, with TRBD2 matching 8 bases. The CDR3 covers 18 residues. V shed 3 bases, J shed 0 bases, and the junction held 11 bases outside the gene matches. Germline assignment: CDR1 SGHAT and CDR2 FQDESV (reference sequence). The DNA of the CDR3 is TGTGCCAGCAGCTTGGCTCAGCGGGAGCGCCTAAGCACAGATACGCAGTATTTT. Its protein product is CASSLAQRERLSTDTQYF.

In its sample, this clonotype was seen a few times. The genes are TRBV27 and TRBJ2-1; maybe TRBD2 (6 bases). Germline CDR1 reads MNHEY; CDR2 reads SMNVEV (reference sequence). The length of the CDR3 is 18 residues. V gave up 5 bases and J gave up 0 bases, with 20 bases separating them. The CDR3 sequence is CASSGRSGTQSSYNEQFF. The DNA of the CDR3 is TGTGCCAGCAGTGGTAGAAGTGGGACTCAAAGCTCCTACAATGAGCAGTTCTTC.

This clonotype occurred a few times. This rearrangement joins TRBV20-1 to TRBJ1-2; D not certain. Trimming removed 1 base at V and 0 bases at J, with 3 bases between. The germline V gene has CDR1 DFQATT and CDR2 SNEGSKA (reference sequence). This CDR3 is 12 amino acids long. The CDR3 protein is CSARVTNYGYTF. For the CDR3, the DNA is TGCAGTGCTAGAGTAACTAACTATGGCTACACCTTC.

The DNA for the CDR3 is TGTGCCAGCAGCTCGGACAGGGGTAGTTACAATGAGCAGTTCTTC. Its translation: CASSSDRGSYNEQFF. The chain links TRBV7-6 to TRBJ2-1; 9 nucleotides line up with TRBD1. Germline trimming cut 4 bases from V and 4 bases from J; bases unmatched to any gene: 5. Germline assignment: CDR1 SGHVS and CDR2 FNYEAQ. The CDR3 sequence is 15 residues long.

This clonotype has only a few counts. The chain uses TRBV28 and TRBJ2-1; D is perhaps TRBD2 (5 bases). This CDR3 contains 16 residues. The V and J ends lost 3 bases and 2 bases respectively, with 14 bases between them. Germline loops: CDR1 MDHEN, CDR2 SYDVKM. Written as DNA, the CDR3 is TGTGCCAGCAGTTTCCCGGGAACCGCCGCCTACAATGAGCAGTTCTTC. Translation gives CASSFPGTAAYNEQFF.

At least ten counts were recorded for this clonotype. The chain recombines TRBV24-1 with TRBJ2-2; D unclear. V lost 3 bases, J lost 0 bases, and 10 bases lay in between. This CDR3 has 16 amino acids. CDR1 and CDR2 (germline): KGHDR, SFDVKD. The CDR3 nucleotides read TGTGCCACCAGTGATACCCTAGGACCGAACACCGGGGAGCTGTTTTTT. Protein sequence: CATSDTLGPNTGELFF.

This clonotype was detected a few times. Here the CDR3 reads CASSHLAGGPYEQYF. The CDR3 DNA sequence: TGTGCCAGCAGCCATTTAGCGGGAGGGCCTTACGAGCAGTACTTC. The chain is built from TRBV4-2 and TRBJ2-7; 11 bases are shared with TRBD2. The CDR3 is 15 residues long. In germline, CDR1 is LGHNA, CDR2 YNFKEQ. Trimming removed 3 bases from V and 4 bases from J; junction bases left unmatched: 5.

The CDR3 region is CASSPSGREFNNEQFF. In DNA, the CDR3 is TGTGCCAGCAGCCCCTCGGGGCGGGAGTTCAACAATGAGCAGTTCTTC. The chain employs TRBV7-9 and TRBJ2-1, with 7 bases identical to TRBD2. Looked up from germline, CDR1 is SEHNR and CDR2 is FQNEAQ (reference sequence). This CDR3 has 16 residues. J was trimmed by 5 bases and V by 5 bases; bases with no gene match: 12.

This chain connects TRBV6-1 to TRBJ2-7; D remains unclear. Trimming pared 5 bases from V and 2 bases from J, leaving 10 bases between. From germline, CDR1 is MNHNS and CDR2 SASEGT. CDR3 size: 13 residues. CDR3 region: CASSKTQTYEQYF. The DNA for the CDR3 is TGTGCCAGCAGTAAGACACAGACCTACGAGCAGTACTTC.

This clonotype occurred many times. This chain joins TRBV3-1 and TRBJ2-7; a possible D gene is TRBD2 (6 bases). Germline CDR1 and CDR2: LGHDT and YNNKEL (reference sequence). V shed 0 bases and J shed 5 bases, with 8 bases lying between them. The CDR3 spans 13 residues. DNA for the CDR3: TGTGCCAGCAGCCAAGAGACGGGAGACGAGCAGTACTTC. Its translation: CASSQETGDEQYF.

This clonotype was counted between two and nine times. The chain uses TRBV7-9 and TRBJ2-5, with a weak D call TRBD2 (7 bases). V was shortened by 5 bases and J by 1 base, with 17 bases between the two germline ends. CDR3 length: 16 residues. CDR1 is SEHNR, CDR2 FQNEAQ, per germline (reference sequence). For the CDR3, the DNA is TGTGCCAGCAGCCGAGGGGGGGGGTACAGCCAAGAGACCCAGTACTTC. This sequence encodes CASSRGGGYSQETQYF.

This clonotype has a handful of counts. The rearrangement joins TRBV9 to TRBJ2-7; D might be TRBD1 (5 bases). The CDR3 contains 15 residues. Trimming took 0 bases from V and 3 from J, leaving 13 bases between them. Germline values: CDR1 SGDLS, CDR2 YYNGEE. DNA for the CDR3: TGTGCCAGCAGCGTAGATCAGGGTCCGTACTACGAGCAGTACTTC. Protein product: CASSVDQGPYYEQYF. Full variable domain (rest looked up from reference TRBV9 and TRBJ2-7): DSGVTQTPKHLITATGQRVTLRCSPRSGDLSVYWYQQSLDQGLQFLIQYYNGEERAKGNILERFSAQQFPDLHSELNLSSLELGDSALYFCASSVDQGPYYEQYFGPGTRLTVT.

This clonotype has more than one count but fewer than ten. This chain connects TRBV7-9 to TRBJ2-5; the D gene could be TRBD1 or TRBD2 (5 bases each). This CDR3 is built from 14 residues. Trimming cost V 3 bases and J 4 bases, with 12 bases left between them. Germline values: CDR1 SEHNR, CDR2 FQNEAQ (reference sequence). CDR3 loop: CASSFEGAGETQYF. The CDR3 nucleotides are TGTGCCAGCAGCTTTGAAGGGGCGGGAGAGACCCAGTACTTC.